The 5 T cell receptor beta chains reported below all come from one sample, sequenced in a study of T cells in Graves' hyperthyroidism and ophthalmopathy. RNA transcripts were the template for amplifying TCR beta CDR3 regions. HTBI primers were employed in a first-round RT-PCR of the TCR CDR3. TCRdb re-derived calls from the multiplex PCR reads in MiXCR, one entry per CDR3 protein. The table includes around 250,000 distinct CDR3 sequences, 13% to 15% detected once. The sequencing input was blood. These receptors were collected from a woman between 40 and 50 years old with Graves' hyperthyroidism that later progressed to Graves' ophthalmopathy.

In its sample, this clonotype was seen many times. The V call is TRBV4-1, the J call TRBJ2-2; D possibly corresponds to TRBD2 (5 bases). Germline CDR1 and CDR2: MGHRA and YSYEKL. V was clipped by 5 bases and J by 7 bases, with 11 bases between them. The CDR3 spans 13 residues. The CDR3 DNA sequence: TGCGCCAGCAGCGCAACGGGGATCGGGGAGCTGTTTTTT. Encoded protein: CASSATGIGELFF.

Ten or more counts support this clonotype. The gene calls are TRBV15 and TRBJ1-1; a weak D match, TRBD1 (5 bases). The V gene's germline CDR1 is LNHNV and CDR2 YYDKDF (reference sequence). The germline V and J ends were trimmed by 6 bases and 2 bases, with 16 bases remaining between them. The CDR3 length is 15 residues. In nucleotides, the CDR3 is TGTGCCACCAGTGATACTTATAGGGGTAACACTGAAGCTTTCTTT. Protein sequence: CATSDTYRGNTEAFF.

This clonotype was found many times. The chain carries TRBV7-8 and TRBJ2-2, with a tentative D call TRBD2 (7 bases). The V end was cut by 0 bases, the J end by 6 bases, with 14 bases between. Germline V CDR1 and CDR2: SGHVS, FQNEAQ. This CDR3 has 16 residues. CDR3 loop: CASSLALRGGAGELFF. The CDR3 coding sequence is TGTGCCAGCAGCTTAGCGCTTAGGGGGGGTGCCGGGGAGCTGTTTTTT. Supplemented by reference TRBV7-8 and TRBJ2-2, the full variable domain reads GAGVSQSPRYKVAKRGQDVALRCDPISGHVSLFWYQQALGQGPEFLTYFQNEAQLDKSGLPSDRFFAERPEGSVSTLKIQRTQQEDSAVYLCASSLALRGGAGELFFGEGSRLTVL.

This clonotype was counted many times. J is TRBJ1-5 and V is TRBV10-3; D ambiguous. The V end was cut by 1 base, the J end by 5 bases, with 12 bases between. The CDR3 contains 15 residues. Germline CDR1 and CDR2: ENHRY and SYGVKD. The CDR3 bases are TGTGCCATCAGTGAGTTACCGGACCCGGATCAGCCCCAGCATTTT. Protein sequence: CAISELPDPDQPQHF.

This clonotype was found many times. CDR3 region: CASSRWADNSYEQYF. The CDR3 nucleotides read TGTGCCAGCAGTAGATGGGCGGACAATTCCTACGAGCAGTACTTC. The chain recombines TRBV12-3 or TRBV12-4 with TRBJ2-7, with D possibly being TRBD1 (5 bases). This CDR3 contains 15 residues. Trimming cost V 5 bases and J 1 base, with 15 bases left between them.